This TCR beta chain was retrieved from a study of blood T cells in healthy people across ages (dated by TCRdb to between 2014 and 2017). Turning to the overall study: In model experiments, roughly one uniquely barcoded TCR beta cDNA molecule per two T cells was captured by template switching. Age-related changes in TCR beta repertoire diversity were measured in the study by deep sequencing normalized with unique cDNA molecular identifiers. The study analyzed two additional independent replicas of 1 million unique cDNA reads from the same blood draw for two donors, one aged 18 to 29 and one aged 80 or older. To avoid experimental bias, donors of different ages were randomly spread across the sequencing lanes. The donors were split into four age groups: young (average about 15 years), middle-aged (around 40), aged (roughly 68) and long-lived (about 82). Broader findings and caveats from the paper: Compared with the aged group, the long-lived group had more naive CD4+ T cells, fewer expanded clones and increased TCR diversity, a pattern suggesting age selection. There was a strong correlation between observed TCR beta diversity and the percentage of naive T cells measured by flow cytometry. Conclusive comparison of naive and antigen-experienced compartments was prevented by the profiling of bulk unsorted PBMCs. As age increased, observed TCR beta diversity per million T cells dropped in a roughly linear way, and a significant reduction was already evident by age 40. Total diversity estimates from one million sequenced T cells were considered lower bounds and underestimates. Because donor CMV infection status was unknown, age-related changes in expanded clonotypes were potentially confounded.

Donors were roughly 40 systemically healthy Caucasian individuals from Russia aged roughly 6 to 90 years. Each donor gave ten milliliters of peripheral blood, drawn into EDTA-treated Vacutainer tubes. Ficoll-Paque density-gradient centrifugation was used to isolate PBMCs, with at least 6.5 million per sample. Trizol reagent was used to extract total RNA from PBMCs, with at least 5.5 micrograms per sample. The percentages of naive CD45RAhigh/CD27high T cells were determined by flow cytometry on a PBMC aliquot from every donor. This clonotype was seen just once. It has no known antigen specificity. No base quality values were provided; no much bigger clone lies one nucleotide off. Via the germline V gene, CDR1 is SGHAT and CDR2 FQNNGV. From its cysteine to its phenylalanine, the CDR3 spans 15 amino acids. CDR3 DNA only is kept here, 45 bases in frame from base 1. Germline trimming amounts to 4 bases on V and 8 bases on J, with 9 as the count of junction bases outside the gene matches.

The library relied on 5' RACE. Sequencing instrument: Illumina HiSeq 2500. A second 7 to 11 cycle PCR used a sample-barcoded 5' primer and a J-beta primer mix. A unique molecular identifier was introduced onto each TCR beta cDNA molecule by a template-switch 5' adaptor carrying 12 random nucleotides. Each sample yielded at least 3 million CDR3-containing paired-end reads. All of the RNA was converted into first-strand cDNA using the Mint cDNA synthesis kit, with a TRBC-specific oligonucleotide serving as the primer. After uracil-DNA glycosylase treatment, a first 18-cycle PCR used universal primers M1SS and BC2_uni_R on all cDNA. On the authors' methods: Each sample was normalized by randomly selecting 1 million high-quality reads, each carrying a distinct molecular identifier. Instead of being binned into consensus sequences, reads that shared molecular identifiers were thrown out. CDR3 identification, clonotype clustering and error correction used MiTCR with a Q25 quality threshold and the strictest error-elimination algorithm. A nonparametric unseen species model with Euler transformation was used to estimate a lower bound on total TCR beta diversity. The raw public data were reprocessed by TCRdb itself: fastp quality trimming at Q25, MiXCR clonotype calling, in-frame beta chains only. Records with the same CDR3 protein are collapsed into one entry carrying the most frequent genes and DNA. TCRdb's processing, not the authors', yielded these V and J calls. Across this sample there are 800,000 or so distinct CDR3 sequences, with around 62% seen only once. The ten largest clones take up about 30% of the sample.

Recombination joined TRBV11-2 with TRBJ2-1; TRBD2 agrees with 9 junctional bases. Sequencing was done on a sample of blood. The TCR comes from a man aged 25-45 years in good health. CDR3 sequence: CASSSPLAGGDEQFF. In nucleotide form, the sequence is TGTGCCAGCAGCTCCCCACTAGCGGGCGGGGATGAGCAGTTCTTC.